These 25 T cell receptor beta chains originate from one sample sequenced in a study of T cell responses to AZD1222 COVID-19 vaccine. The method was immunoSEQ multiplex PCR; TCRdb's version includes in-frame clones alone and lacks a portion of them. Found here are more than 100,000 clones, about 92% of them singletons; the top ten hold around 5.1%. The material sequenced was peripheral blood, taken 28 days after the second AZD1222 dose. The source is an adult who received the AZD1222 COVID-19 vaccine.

CDR3 coding DNA: TGTGCCTGGAGAAGGGACAGGGACGAGCAGTACTTC. Its protein is CAWRRDRDEQYF. The J gene is TRBJ2-7, the V gene TRBV30; the match to TRBD1 covers 9 bases. Germline CDR1 reads GTSNPN; CDR2 reads SVGIG (reference sequence). Trimming took 3 bases from V and 5 from J; bases not matched to a gene: 2. The CDR3 consists of 12 residues.

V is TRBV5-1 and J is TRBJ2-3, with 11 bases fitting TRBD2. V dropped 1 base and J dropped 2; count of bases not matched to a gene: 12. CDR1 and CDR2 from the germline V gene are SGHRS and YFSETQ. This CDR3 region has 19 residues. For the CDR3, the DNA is TGCGCCAGCAGCTTGAAGACTAGCGGGGAAGACTTTTACACAGATACGCAGTATTTT. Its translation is CASSLKTSGEDFYTDTQYF.

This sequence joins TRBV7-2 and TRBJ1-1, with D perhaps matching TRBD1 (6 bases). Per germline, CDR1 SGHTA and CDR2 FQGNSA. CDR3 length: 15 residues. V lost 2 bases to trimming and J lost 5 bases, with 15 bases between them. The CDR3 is CASSLTRGGLTEAFF. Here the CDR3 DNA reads TGTGCCAGCAGCTTAACTAGGGGGGGGTTAACTGAAGCTTTCTTT. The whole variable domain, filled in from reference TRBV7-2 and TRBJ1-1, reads GAGVSQSPSNKVTEKGKDVELRCDPISGHTALYWYRQSLGQGLEFLIYFQGNSAPDKSGLPSDRFSAERTGGSVSTLTIQRTQQEDSAVYLCASSLTRGGLTEAFFGQGTRLTVV.

DNA for the CDR3: TGCGCCAGCAGCTTGGTAACAGATCAGCCCCAGCATTTT. The encoded protein is CASSLVTDQPQHF. V is TRBV5-1 and J is TRBJ1-5; D is unresolved. The CDR3 totals 13 residues. From germline, CDR1 is SGHRS and CDR2 YFSETQ. The V gene lost 0 bases and the J gene lost 5 bases, with 6 bases spanning the gap.

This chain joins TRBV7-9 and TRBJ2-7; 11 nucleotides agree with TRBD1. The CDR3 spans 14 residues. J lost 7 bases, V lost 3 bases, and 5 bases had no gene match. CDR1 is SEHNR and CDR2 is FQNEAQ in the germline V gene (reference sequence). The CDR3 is CASSFGQGAREQYF. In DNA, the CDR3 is TGTGCCAGCAGCTTCGGACAGGGGGCGCGGGAGCAGTACTTC.

CDR3 bases: TGCAGCGGAGAGGGGCGGACTGAAGCTTTCTTT. The encoded protein is CSGEGRTEAFF. The chain combines TRBV29-1 with TRBJ1-1; D might be TRBD1 (5 bases). This CDR3 spans 11 amino acids. Trimming removed 7 bases from V and 5 bases from J, with 11 bases in between. Looked up from germline, CDR1 is SQVTM and CDR2 is ANQGSEA.

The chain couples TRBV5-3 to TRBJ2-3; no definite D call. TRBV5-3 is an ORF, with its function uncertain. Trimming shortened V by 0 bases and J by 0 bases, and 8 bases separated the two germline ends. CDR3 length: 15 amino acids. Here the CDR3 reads CARSLGVPSTDTQYF. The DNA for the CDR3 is TGTGCCAGAAGCTTGGGAGTTCCTAGCACAGATACGCAGTATTTT.

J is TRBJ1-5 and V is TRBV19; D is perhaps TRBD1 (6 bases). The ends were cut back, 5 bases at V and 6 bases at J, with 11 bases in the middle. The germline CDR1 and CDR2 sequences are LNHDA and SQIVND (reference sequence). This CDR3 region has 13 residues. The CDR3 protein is CASSGRQVQPQHF. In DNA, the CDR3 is TGTGCCAGTAGTGGCAGACAGGTTCAGCCCCAGCATTTT.

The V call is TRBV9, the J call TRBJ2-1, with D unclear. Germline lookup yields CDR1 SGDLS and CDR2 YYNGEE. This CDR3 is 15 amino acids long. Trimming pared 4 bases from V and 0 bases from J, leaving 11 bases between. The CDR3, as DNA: TGTGCCAGCAGCTCGCGGACCAGCTCCTACAATGAGCAGTTCTTC. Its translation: CASSSRTSSYNEQFF.

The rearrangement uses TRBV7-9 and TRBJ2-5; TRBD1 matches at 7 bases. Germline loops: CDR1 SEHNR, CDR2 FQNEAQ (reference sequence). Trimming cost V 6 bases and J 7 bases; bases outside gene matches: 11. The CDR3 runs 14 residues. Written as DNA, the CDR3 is TGTGCCAGCAGATCGACAGGGCCAAAGTCGACCCAGTACTTC. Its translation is CASRSTGPKSTQYF.

The CDR3 nucleotides read TGCGCCAGCAGCCAAGCGATGGGGACCTCCTATGGCTACACCTTC. Translated: CASSQAMGTSYGYTF. V gene TRBV4-3 combines with J gene TRBJ1-2; perhaps TRBD1 as D (5 bases). In germline, CDR1 is LGHNA, CDR2 YSLEER. This CDR3 has 15 amino acids. V shed 1 base and J shed 4 bases, with 13 bases lying between them.

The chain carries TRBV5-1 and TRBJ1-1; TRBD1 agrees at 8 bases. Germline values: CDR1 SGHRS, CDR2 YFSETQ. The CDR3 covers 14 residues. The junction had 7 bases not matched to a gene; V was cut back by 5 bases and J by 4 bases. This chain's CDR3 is CASRPGQGVTEAFF. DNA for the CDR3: TGCGCCAGCAGACCAGGACAGGGTGTCACTGAAGCTTTCTTT.

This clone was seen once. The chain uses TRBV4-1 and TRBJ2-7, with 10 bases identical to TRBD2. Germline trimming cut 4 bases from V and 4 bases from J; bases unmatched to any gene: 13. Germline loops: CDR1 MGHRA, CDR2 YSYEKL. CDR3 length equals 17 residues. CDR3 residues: CASSPGKGLARRYEQYF. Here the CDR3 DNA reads TGCGCCAGCAGCCCAGGTAAGGGACTAGCGAGAAGATACGAGCAGTACTTC.

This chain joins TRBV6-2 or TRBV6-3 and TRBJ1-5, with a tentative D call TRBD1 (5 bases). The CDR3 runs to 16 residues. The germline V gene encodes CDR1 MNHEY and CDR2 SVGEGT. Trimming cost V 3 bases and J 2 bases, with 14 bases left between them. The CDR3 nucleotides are TGTGCCAGCAGTTATTGGGAGGGGTTGGGCAATCAGCCCCAGCATTTT. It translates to CASSYWEGLGNQPQHF.

CDR3 nucleotides: TGTGCCATCAGTGAGTCTCCGGGGCCCCGGGGGGAGACCCAGTACTTC. It codes for CAISESPGPRGETQYF. This chain connects TRBV10-3 to TRBJ2-5; TRBD2 is a possible D gene (6 bases). V shed 0 bases and J shed 5 bases, with 16 bases lying between them. The CDR3 extends over 16 amino acids. The germline V gene encodes CDR1 ENHRY and CDR2 SYGVKD.

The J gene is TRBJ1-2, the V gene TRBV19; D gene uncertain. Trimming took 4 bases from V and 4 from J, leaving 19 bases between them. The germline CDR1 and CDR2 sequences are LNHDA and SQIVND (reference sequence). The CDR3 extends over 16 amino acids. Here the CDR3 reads CASSRPGRQIIYGYTF. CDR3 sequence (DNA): TGTGCCAGTAGTAGGCCAGGACGGCAAATAATCTATGGCTACACCTTC.

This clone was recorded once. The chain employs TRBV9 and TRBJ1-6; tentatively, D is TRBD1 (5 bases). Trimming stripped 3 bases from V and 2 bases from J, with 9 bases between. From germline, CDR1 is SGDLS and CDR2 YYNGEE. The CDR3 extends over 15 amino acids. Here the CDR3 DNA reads TGTGCCAGCAGCGCCGGGACCGCCTATAATTCACCCCTCCACTTT. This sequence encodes CASSAGTAYNSPLHF.

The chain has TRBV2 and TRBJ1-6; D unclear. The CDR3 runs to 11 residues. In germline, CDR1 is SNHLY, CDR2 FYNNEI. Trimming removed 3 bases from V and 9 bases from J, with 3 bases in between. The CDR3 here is CASSDASPLHF. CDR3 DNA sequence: TGTGCCAGCAGTGATGCTTCACCCCTCCACTTT.

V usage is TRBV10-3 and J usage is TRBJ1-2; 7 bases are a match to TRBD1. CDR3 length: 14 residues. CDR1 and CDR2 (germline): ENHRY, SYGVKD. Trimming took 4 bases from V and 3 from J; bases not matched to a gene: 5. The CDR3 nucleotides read TGTGCCATCAGTGTGGACAGGCAGTACTATGGCTACACCTTC. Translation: CAISVDRQYYGYTF.

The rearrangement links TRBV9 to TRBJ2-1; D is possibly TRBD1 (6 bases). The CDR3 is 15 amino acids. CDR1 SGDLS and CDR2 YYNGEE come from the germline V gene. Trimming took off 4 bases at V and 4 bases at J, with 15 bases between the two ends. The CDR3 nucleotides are TGTGCCAGCAGCCCGAGGACAGCCCTATACAATGAGCAGTTCTTC. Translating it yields CASSPRTALYNEQFF.

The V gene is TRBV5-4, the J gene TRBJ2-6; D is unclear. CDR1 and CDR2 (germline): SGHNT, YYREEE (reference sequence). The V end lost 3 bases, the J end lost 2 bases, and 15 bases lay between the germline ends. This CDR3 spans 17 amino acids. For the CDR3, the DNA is TGTGCCAGCAGCTACCGGCGACAATCTACTGGGGCCAACGTCCTGACTTTC. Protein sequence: CASSYRRQSTGANVLTF. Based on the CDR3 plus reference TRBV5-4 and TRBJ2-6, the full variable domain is ETGVTQSPTHLIKTRGQQVTLRCSSQSGHNTVSWYQQALGQGPQFIFQYYREEENGRGNFPPRFSGLQFPNYSSELNVNALELDDSALYLCASSYRRQSTGANVLTFGAGSRLTVL.

The CDR3 coding sequence is TGTGCCACCAGCTTTAGCGGGAGAGGCAATGAGCAGTTCTTC. Translation: CATSFSGRGNEQFF. V and J are TRBV15 and TRBJ2-1; 9 nucleotides align to TRBD2. Germline trimming cut 5 bases from V and 6 bases from J; bases unmatched to any gene: 5. CDR1 is LNHNV, CDR2 YYDKDF, per germline (reference sequence). The CDR3 has 14 amino acids.

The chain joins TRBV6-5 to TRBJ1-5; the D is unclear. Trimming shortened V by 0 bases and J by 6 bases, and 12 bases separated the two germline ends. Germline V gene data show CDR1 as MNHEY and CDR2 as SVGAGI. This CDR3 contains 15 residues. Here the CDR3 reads CASSYSGLTGQPQHF. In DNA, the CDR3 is TGTGCCAGCAGTTACTCGGGCCTTACCGGTCAGCCCCAGCATTTT.

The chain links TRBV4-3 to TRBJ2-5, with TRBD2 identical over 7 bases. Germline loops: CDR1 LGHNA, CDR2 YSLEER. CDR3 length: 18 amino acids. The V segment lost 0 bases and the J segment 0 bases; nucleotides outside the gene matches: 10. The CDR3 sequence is CASSQDSAAAGNQETQYF. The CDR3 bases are TGCGCCAGCAGCCAAGACTCAGCCGCAGCGGGGAACCAAGAGACCCAGTACTTC.

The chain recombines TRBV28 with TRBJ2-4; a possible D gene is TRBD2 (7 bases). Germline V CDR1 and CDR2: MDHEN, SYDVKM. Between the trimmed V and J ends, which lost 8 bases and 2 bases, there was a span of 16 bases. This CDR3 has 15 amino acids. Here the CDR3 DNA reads TGTGCCAGCTGGGGAAGCGGGACATCCAAAAACATTCAGTACTTC. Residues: CASWGSGTSKNIQYF.